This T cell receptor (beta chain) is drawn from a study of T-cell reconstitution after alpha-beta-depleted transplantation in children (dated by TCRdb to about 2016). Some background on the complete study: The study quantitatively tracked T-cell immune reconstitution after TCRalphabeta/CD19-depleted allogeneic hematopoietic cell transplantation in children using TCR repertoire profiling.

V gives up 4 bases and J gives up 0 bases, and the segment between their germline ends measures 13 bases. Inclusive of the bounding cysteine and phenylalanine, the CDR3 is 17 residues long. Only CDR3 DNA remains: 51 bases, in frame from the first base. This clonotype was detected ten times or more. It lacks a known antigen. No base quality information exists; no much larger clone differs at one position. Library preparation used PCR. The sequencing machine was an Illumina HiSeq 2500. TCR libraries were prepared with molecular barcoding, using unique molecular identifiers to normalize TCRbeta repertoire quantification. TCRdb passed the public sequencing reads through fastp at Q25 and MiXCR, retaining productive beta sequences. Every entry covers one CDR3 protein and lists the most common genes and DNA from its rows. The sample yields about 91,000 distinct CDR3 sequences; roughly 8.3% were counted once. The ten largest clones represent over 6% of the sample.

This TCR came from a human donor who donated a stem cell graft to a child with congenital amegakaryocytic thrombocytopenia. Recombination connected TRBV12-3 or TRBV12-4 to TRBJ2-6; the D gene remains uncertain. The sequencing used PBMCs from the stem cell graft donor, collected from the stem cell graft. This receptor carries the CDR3 CASSYVLRFSGANVLTF. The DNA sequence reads TGTGCCAGCAGTTATGTCTTGCGGTTCTCTGGGGCCAACGTCCTGACTTTC.